This TCR beta chain originates from a study of T-cell memory formation after mild COVID-19. Germline V lookup: CDR1 SGHAT, CDR2 FQNNGV. Trimming stripped 1 base from V and 6 bases from J, with 17 bases between. The length of the CDR3 is 16 residues. Constant-segment primers were used for 5'RACE, and the resulting TCR alpha and TCR beta cDNA libraries carried sample barcodes and UMIs. TCRdb processed the 5' RACE reads anew with MiXCR; each CDR3 protein has one entry. The table records more than 80,000 distinct CDR3 sequences, around 12% of them present only once. Sequencing used PBMCs or a T cell subset sorted from them (not recorded which). The source of this sequence is an adult woman who had mild COVID-19 (a few samples of this study predate the infection). Cell type and time point are not known. The chain carries TRBV11-2 and TRBJ2-3; possible D gene TRBD2, 6 bases. In DNA form, the CDR3 reads TGTGCCAGCAGCTTAGTTGCTGGGACTCGCCCCGATACGCAGTATTTT. Its translation: CASSLVAGTRPDTQYF.